The 21 T cell receptor beta chains in this list originate from one sample, sequenced in a study of radiation and T cells in renal cell carcinoma. The data were produced by immunoSEQ multiplex PCR, yet TCRdb's version contains in-frame clones alone and is incomplete. The sample includes 150,000 to 160,000 clones, over 80% of them seen just once. Time point here: blood 2 weeks post-SBRT. Indicated treatment: 15 Gy SBRT to primary tumor, nephrectomy 4 weeks later. The input for sequencing was blood, taken from a patient whose treatment included radiotherapy and nephrectomy. These receptors all stem from a woman aged 45-60 years with renal cell carcinoma.

The V and J genes are TRBV7-9 and TRBJ1-4, with D perhaps TRBD1 (6 bases). The V and J ends lost 2 bases and 2 bases respectively, with 18 bases between them. CDR1 is SEHNR, CDR2 FQNEAQ, per germline (reference sequence). This CDR3 comprises 18 residues. The CDR3 sequence: CASSLIGYRDETNEKLFF. The CDR3 region has the DNA TGTGCCAGCAGCTTAATAGGGTACAGGGACGAGACTAATGAAAAACTGTTTTTT.

The chain combines TRBV7-9 with TRBJ1-2; D call uncertain. Germline values: CDR1 SEHNR, CDR2 FQNEAQ (reference sequence). This CDR3 region has 12 residues. Trimming took 5 bases from V and 8 from J, leaving 12 bases between them. The CDR3 sequence is CASSLPNGGYTF. CDR3 bases: TGTGCCAGCAGCCTACCCAATGGGGGCTACACCTTC.

The V gene is TRBV2, the J gene TRBJ2-4; D not resolved. Deletions cut 7 bases from V and 6 bases from J, with 13 bases between. Germline CDR1 reads SNHLY; CDR2 reads FYNNEI. The length of the CDR3 is 13 residues. CDR3 residues: CASKGRLINIQYF. Here the CDR3 DNA reads TGTGCCAGCAAGGGCAGATTAATAAACATTCAGTACTTC.

CDR3 nucleotide sequence: TGTGCCAGTAGTAACGCAGCAGTGGGGGGGACTGAAGCTTTCTTT. It specifies CASSNAAVGGTEAFF. This chain uses TRBV19 with TRBJ1-1; TRBD1 is a possible D gene (5 bases). Germline CDR1 is LNHDA and CDR2 is SQIVND (reference sequence). Deletions cut 4 bases from V and 5 bases from J, with 17 bases between. This CDR3 has 15 amino acids.

The gene calls are TRBV30 and TRBJ1-2; 8 bases are a match to TRBD1. Trimming cost V 5 bases and J 7 bases; bases outside gene matches: 3. This CDR3 is built from 11 residues. Germline V gives CDR1 GTSNPN, CDR2 SVGIG (reference sequence). This CDR3 is CAWGQGGGYTF. In DNA, the CDR3 is TGTGCCTGGGGACAGGGAGGTGGCTACACCTTC.

The J gene is TRBJ1-2, the V gene TRBV19; D not certain. This CDR3 is 11 amino acids long. CDR1 and CDR2 from the germline V gene are LNHDA and SQIVND (reference sequence). V was clipped by 6 bases and J by 7 bases, with 9 bases between them. This CDR3 reads CASSLDAGYTF. CDR3 in DNA: TGTGCCAGTAGCCTGGACGCTGGCTACACCTTC.

This rearrangement joins TRBV5-6 to TRBJ2-7, with TRBD2 as a possible D gene (6 bases). CDR1 is SGHDT, CDR2 YYEEEE, per germline. Trimming took 4 bases from V and 4 from J, leaving 18 bases between them. This CDR3 is 15 amino acids long. The CDR3 nucleotides read TGTGCCAGCAGCCCCCCGGCTAGCGCGGTATACGAGCAGTACTTC. The encoded protein is CASSPPASAVYEQYF.

The chain combines TRBV9 with TRBJ1-1; D unresolved. The CDR3 consists of 13 residues. Trimming removed 1 base at V and 4 bases at J, with 8 bases between. The V gene's germline CDR1 is SGDLS and CDR2 YYNGEE. The CDR3 protein is CASSVTWGTEAFF. The CDR3 DNA follows: TGTGCCAGCAGCGTAACCTGGGGCACTGAAGCTTTCTTT.

This clone was observed a handful of times. The chain couples TRBV5-4 to TRBJ2-2; D assignment may be TRBD1 or TRBD2 (5 bases each). The ends were cut back, 2 bases at V and 7 bases at J, with 15 bases in the middle. The CDR3 totals 15 residues. Germline V lookup: CDR1 SGHNT, CDR2 YYREEE (reference sequence). CDR3 amino acids: CASSLGRDEGGELFF. The CDR3 DNA reads TGTGCCAGCAGCTTAGGCAGGGACGAAGGCGGGGAGCTGTTTTTT.

This clone was observed a few times. The chain joins TRBV7-3 to TRBJ1-5, with a possible D match to TRBD1 (5 bases). The V end was cut by 5 bases, the J end by 4 bases, with 9 bases between. The CDR3 runs to 13 residues. CDR1 and CDR2 from the germline V gene are SGHTA and FQGTGA. The CDR3 DNA sequence: TGTGCCAGCAGCCTCGACAGAAATCAGCCCCAGCATTTT. This gives the protein CASSLDRNQPQHF.

This chain joins TRBV7-2 and TRBJ1-2; a weak D match, TRBD1 (6 bases). CDR1 is SGHTA, CDR2 FQGNSA, per germline. The CDR3 consists of 11 residues. The DNA of the CDR3 is TGTGGCACCCTGGGGGCATATGGCTACACCTTC. Encoded protein: CGTLGAYGYTF. Looking up the rest from reference TRBV7-2 and TRBJ1-2 gives the full variable domain: GAGVSQSPSNKVTEKGKDVELRCDPISGHTALYWYRQSLGQGLEFLIYFQGNSAPDKSGLPSDRFSAERTGGSVSTLTIQRTQQEDSAVYLCGTLGAYGYTFGSGTRLTVV.

This clone was observed a few times. The chain combines TRBV5-1 with TRBJ1-1; no reliable D call. The germline V gene encodes CDR1 SGHRS and CDR2 YFSETQ. The CDR3 consists of 14 residues. Trimming removed 0 bases from V and 1 base from J, with 7 bases in between. The CDR3 reads CASSLVQTNTEAFF. The CDR3 nucleotides read TGCGCCAGCAGCTTGGTGCAAACGAACACTGAAGCTTTCTTT.

The J gene is TRBJ2-5, the V gene TRBV13; D is ambiguous. The V end lost 6 bases, the J end lost 4 bases, and 9 bases lay between the germline ends. Germline V gene lookup returns CDR1 PRHDT and CDR2 FYEKMQ (reference sequence). CDR3 length equals 12 residues. The CDR3 loop is CASSWGRETQYF. CDR3 in DNA: TGTGCCAGCAGTTGGGGTAGAGAGACCCAGTACTTC.

This clone was found once. This chain links TRBV7-6 with TRBJ1-5; D not resolved. V was pared by 2 bases and J by 2 bases, with 7 bases between. The CDR3 runs 14 residues. The germline gives CDR1 SGHVS, CDR2 FNYEAQ. The CDR3 nucleotides are TGTGCCAGCAGCTTAAACGTGGGCAATCAGCCCCAGCATTTT. Translated: CASSLNVGNQPQHF.

V gene TRBV29-1 combines with J gene TRBJ2-2; D possibly matches TRBD1 or TRBD2 (5 bases each). The germline V gene encodes CDR1 SQVTM and CDR2 ANQGSEA. This CDR3 contains 13 residues. Between the trimmed V and J ends, which lost 1 base and 13 bases, there was a span of 16 bases. DNA of the CDR3: TGCAGCGTTGAAGTGACAGCCTTCGGAGGGCTGTTTTTT. Translation gives CSVEVTAFGGLFF.

This clone showed up just a few times. This chain connects TRBV19 to TRBJ1-1, with 8 bases that match TRBD1. Germline CDR1 LNHDA, CDR2 SQIVND (reference sequence). With V trimmed by 9 bases and J by 4 bases, 7 bases remained unmatched. CDR3 length: 13 residues. CDR3 loop: CASNEDRVTEAFF. The CDR3 region has the DNA TGTGCCAGCAACGAGGACAGGGTCACTGAAGCTTTCTTT.

This sequence joins TRBV6-5 and TRBJ2-2, with no clear D. V lost 0 bases to trimming and J lost 5 bases, with 13 bases between them. This CDR3 has 16 amino acids. Per the germline V gene, CDR1 is MNHEY and CDR2 is SVGAGI. The CDR3 nucleotides are TGTGCCAGCAGTTACTCGGACGTCCCGAGGACCGGGGAGCTGTTTTTT. Translation: CASSYSDVPRTGELFF.

The J gene is TRBJ2-6, the V gene TRBV9, with a tentative D call TRBD2 (5 bases). V shed 0 bases and J shed 4 bases, with 8 bases lying between them. Germline-derived CDR1 and CDR2 are SGDLS and YYNGEE. The CDR3 totals 15 residues. CDR3 in amino acids: CASSVAPGGANVLTF. DNA of the CDR3: TGTGCCAGCAGCGTAGCCCCGGGAGGGGCCAACGTCCTGACTTTC.

This chain links TRBV4-1 with TRBJ1-1, with 7 bases that match TRBD1. Germline assignment: CDR1 MGHRA and CDR2 YSYEKL. Trimming cost V 4 bases and J 5 bases; bases outside gene matches: 10. The CDR3 contains 15 residues. The CDR3 region has the DNA TGCGCCAGCAGCCCGACTCGGGACAGCAGAACTGAAGCTTTCTTT. The encoded protein is CASSPTRDSRTEAFF.

The gene calls are TRBV9 and TRBJ2-1; D not certain. The CDR3 has 13 residues. CDR1 is SGDLS, CDR2 YYNGEE, per germline. V shed 0 bases and J shed 9 bases, with 10 bases lying between them. The CDR3 DNA is TGTGCCAGCAGCGTAGACCTGTGGGGTGAGCAGTTCTTC. This codes for CASSVDLWGEQFF.

In this sample, this clone turned up a few times. The CDR3 nucleotides are TGTGCCAGCAGTAGCAATCAGCCCCAGCATTTT. It specifies CASSSNQPQHF. This chain links TRBV6-5 with TRBJ1-5; D is unclear. The CDR3 has 11 residues. Germline lookup yields CDR1 MNHEY and CDR2 SVGAGI. V lost 5 bases and J 1 base, leaving 0 bases between the germline ends.